The rows below give T cell receptor beta chains drawn from one sample of a study of blood T cell repertoires in COVID-19. Produced via immunoSEQ multiplex PCR; TCRdb's table is partial and in-frame only. The sample yields 95,000 to 150,000 clones, around three quarters seen once. Material: peripheral blood. The receptor set was obtained from a man aged 60 to 69 with active or convalescent COVID-19. Each CDR3 is given with its conserved first and last residue. A D gene is named only where the DNA matches it firmly. Not every row has a clone size; where given, it reads once, few, many or a size class.

>TRBV7-3|NA|NA|TRBJ2-6
CASSLFGGSGANVLTF
TGTGCCAGCAGCTTATTCGGGGGATCCGGGGCCAACGTCCTGACTTTC
>TRBV30|NA|few|TRBJ2-1
CAWSVRDEQFF
TGTGCCTGGAGTGTACGGGATGAGCAGTTCTTC
>TRBV7-2|NA|NA|TRBJ2-1
CASGRQATYNEQFF
TGTGCCAGCGGGAGACAGGCTACCTACAATGAGCAGTTCTTC
>TRBV3-1/TRBV3-2|TRBD2|NA|TRBJ2-5
CASSRRTPGEGTQYF
TGTGCCAGCAGCCGAAGGACACCCGGGGAGGGGACCCAGTACTTC
>TRBV18|TRBD2|NA|TRBJ2-1
CASSQREGGQGEQFF
TGTGCCAGCTCACAGAGGGAGGGAGGCCAGGGTGAGCAGTTCTTC
>TRBV11-2|NA|NA|TRBJ1-1
CASSLDYVMNTEAFF
TGTGCCAGCAGCTTAGATTATGTTATGAACACTGAAGCTTTCTTT
>TRBV19|NA|once|TRBJ1-5
CASRGQPYSNQPQHF
TGTGCCAGCCGTGGACAGCCTTATAGCAATCAGCCCCAGCATTTT
>TRBV7-2|TRBD2|NA|TRBJ2-7
CASSQGGGRASYEQYF
TGTGCCAGCAGCCAGGGGGGCGGGAGGGCCTCGTACGAGCAGTACTTC
>TRBV19|TRBD1|NA|TRBJ1-5
CASRLGQGKQPQHF
TGTGCCAGTAGGCTGGGACAGGGCAAACAGCCCCAGCATTTT
>TRBV11-2|NA|NA|TRBJ2-5
CASSPPGQRETQYF
TGTGCCAGCAGCCCCCCCGGTCAACGGGAGACCCAGTACTTC
>TRBV5-8|NA|NA|TRBJ1-1
CASSLRTSRSFF
TGTGCCAGCAGCTTACGGACTTCGCGCTCTTTCTTT
>TRBV15|NA|NA|TRBJ2-4
CATRGVAKNIQYF
TGTGCCACCAGGGGCGTGGCCAAAAACATTCAGTACTTC
>TRBV7-9|TRBD2|NA|TRBJ2-1
CASSRGSGTFLPVYNEQFF
TGTGCCAGCAGCAGGGGTAGCGGGACTTTTCTACCGGTTTACAATGAGCAGTTCTTC
>TRBV3-1/TRBV3-2|NA|NA|TRBJ2-7
CASSKTRIYEQYF
TGTGCCAGCAGTAAAACTAGGATCTACGAGCAGTACTTC
>TRBV18|NA|NA|TRBJ2-1
CASSTKQDSEQFF
TGTGCCAGCTCAACGAAACAGGATAGTGAGCAGTTCTTC
>TRBV19|NA|NA|TRBJ2-3
CASTVGRRDTQYF
TGTGCCAGTACGGTGGGAAGGAGGGATACGCAGTATTTT
>TRBV18|TRBD1|NA|TRBJ1-5
CASSGQGDQPQHF
TGTGCCAGCTCAGGACAGGGAGATCAGCCCCAGCATTTT
>TRBV6-5|TRBD1|NA|TRBJ2-1
CASSPDRGRNEQFF
TGTGCCAGCAGCCCCGATAGGGGGCGGAATGAGCAGTTCTTC
>TRBV7-8|NA|NA|TRBJ2-6
CASSSGQPSGANVLTF
TGTGCCAGCAGCTCTGGACAGCCCTCTGGGGCCAACGTCCTGACTTTC
>TRBV7-9|TRBD1|NA|TRBJ2-2
CASSLWPDRGGTGELFF
TGTGCCAGCAGCTTATGGCCGGACAGGGGAGGTACCGGGGAGCTGTTTTTT
>TRBV6-2/TRBV6-3|NA|NA|TRBJ2-7
CASSSQREQYF
TGTGCCAGCAGTTCACAGCGGGAGCAGTACTTC
>TRBV7-2|NA|NA|TRBJ2-5
CASSLPSEFRVQETQYF
TGTGCCAGCAGCTTACCCTCCGAATTTAGAGTCCAAGAGACCCAGTACTTC
>TRBV10-3|NA|NA|TRBJ2-1
CAISESRLEQFF
TGTGCCATCAGTGAGTCGCGGCTTGAGCAGTTCTTC
>TRBV18|TRBD1|NA|TRBJ1-1
CASSGQGANTEAFF
TGTGCCAGCTCAGGACAGGGTGCGAACACTGAAGCTTTCTTT
>TRBV19|NA|NA|TRBJ2-1
CASSITPEGYNEQFF
TGTGCCAGTAGTATTACTCCCGAGGGTTACAATGAGCAGTTCTTC
>TRBV15|TRBD2|NA|TRBJ2-1
CATSRGTSGSYNEQFF
TGTGCCACCAGCAGAGGGACTAGCGGATCCTACAATGAGCAGTTCTTC
>TRBV6-1|NA|NA|TRBJ2-5
CASSDRSGWSSGQETQYF
TGTGCCAGCAGTGATCGTTCGGGTTGGTCTTCTGGGCAAGAGACCCAGTACTTC
>TRBV6-5|NA|NA|TRBJ1-5
CASVPTRGYQPQHF
TGTGCCAGCGTTCCGACCAGGGGTTATCAGCCCCAGCATTTT
>TRBV4-2|TRBD1|NA|TRBJ2-7
CASSPYLGQGFYEQYF
TGTGCCAGCAGCCCTTACCTGGGACAGGGCTTCTACGAGCAGTACTTC
>TRBV5-6|NA|NA|TRBJ2-7
CASSLALEGHYEQYF
TGTGCCAGCAGCTTGGCCCTGGAGGGGCACTACGAGCAGTACTTC
>TRBV7-9|TRBD1|NA|TRBJ2-7
CASSYRDREYEQYF
TGTGCCAGCAGCTACCGGGACAGGGAATACGAGCAGTACTTC
>TRBV2|NA|NA|TRBJ1-1
CASSVGRDTEAFF
TGTGCCAGCAGTGTAGGTCGGGACACTGAAGCTTTCTTT
>TRBV5-6|NA|NA|TRBJ2-7
CASSFRWGGTLDAYEQYF
TGTGCCAGCAGCTTCCGATGGGGAGGAACACTCGATGCCTACGAGCAGTACTTC
>TRBV29-1|NA|NA|TRBJ1-2
CSVADIYGYTF
TGCAGCGTTGCCGACATCTATGGCTACACCTTC
>TRBV6-5|NA|NA|TRBJ1-6
CASSYWGRSVSPLHF
TGTGCCAGCAGTTACTGGGGGCGAAGCGTTTCACCCCTCCACTTT
>TRBV27|NA|NA|TRBJ2-7
CASSPGTRDEQYF
TGTGCCAGCAGCCCCGGAACGCGGGACGAGCAGTACTTC
>TRBV28|NA|once|TRBJ1-5
CASSPGQPRRVGNQPQHF
TGTGCCAGCAGCCCTGGACAGCCCCGAAGGGTTGGCAATCAGCCCCAGCATTTT
>TRBV7-8|TRBD1|few|TRBJ1-2
CASTKDRASGYTF
TGTGCCAGCACCAAGGACAGGGCCAGTGGCTACACCTTC
>TRBV7-9|NA|NA|TRBJ1-4
CASSLNGRKLFF
TGTGCCAGCAGCTTGAACGGGAGAAAACTGTTTTTT
>TRBV4-3|NA|NA|TRBJ1-5
CASSQGRNQPQHF
TGCGCCAGCAGCCAAGGCAGGAATCAGCCCCAGCATTTT
>TRBV10-2|TRBD2|NA|TRBJ2-7
CASRMTSGGGEQYF
TGCGCCAGCAGAATGACTAGCGGGGGTGGTGAGCAGTACTTC
>TRBV5-1|TRBD2|NA|TRBJ2-1
CASSLNPSGSGYNEQFF
TGCGCCAGCAGCTTAAACCCTAGCGGGAGTGGCTACAATGAGCAGTTCTTC
>TRBV20-1|TRBD2|once|TRBJ2-1
CSASPPLAGGTYNEQFF
TGCAGTGCTAGTCCCCCCTTAGCGGGAGGGACGTACAATGAGCAGTTCTTC
>TRBV11-3|TRBD2|NA|TRBJ2-7
CASSLLAGNSYEQYF
TGTGCCAGCAGCTTACTAGCGGGCAACTCCTACGAGCAGTACTTC
>TRBV2|NA|once|TRBJ2-1
CASSGTRYNEQFF
TGTGCCAGCAGTGGGACTCGATACAATGAGCAGTTCTTC
>TRBV30|TRBD1|NA|TRBJ1-1
CAWRLPGQGLFGAAFF
TGTGCCTGGAGGCTTCCGGGACAGGGGCTTTTCGGCGCAGCTTTCTTT
>TRBV6-2/TRBV6-3|TRBD2|NA|TRBJ2-1
CASSYFLAGPSYNEQFF
TGTGCCAGCAGTTACTTCCTAGCGGGCCCCTCCTACAATGAGCAGTTCTTC
>TRBV5-4|TRBD1|NA|TRBJ2-3
CASSQQTGGIADTQYF
TGTGCCAGCAGCCAACAGACAGGGGGCATTGCAGATACGCAGTATTTT